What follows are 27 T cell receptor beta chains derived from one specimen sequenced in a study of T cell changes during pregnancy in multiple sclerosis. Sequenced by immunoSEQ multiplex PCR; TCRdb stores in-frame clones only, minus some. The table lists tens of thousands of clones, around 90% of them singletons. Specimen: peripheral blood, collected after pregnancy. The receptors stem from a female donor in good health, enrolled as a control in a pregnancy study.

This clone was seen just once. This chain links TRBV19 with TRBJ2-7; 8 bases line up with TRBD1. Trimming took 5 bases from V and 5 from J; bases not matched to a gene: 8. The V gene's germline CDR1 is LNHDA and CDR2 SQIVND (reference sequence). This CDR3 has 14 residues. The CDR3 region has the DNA TGTGCCAGTAGTCCAGGACAGGGCTGGGACGAGCAGTACTTC. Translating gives CASSPGQGWDEQYF.

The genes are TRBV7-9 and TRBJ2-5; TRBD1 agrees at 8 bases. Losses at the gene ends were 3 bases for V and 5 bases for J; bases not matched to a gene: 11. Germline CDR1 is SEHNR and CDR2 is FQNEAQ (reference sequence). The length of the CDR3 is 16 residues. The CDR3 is CASSFDGTGRRETQYF. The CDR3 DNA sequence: TGTGCCAGCAGCTTTGACGGGACAGGCAGACGGGAGACCCAGTACTTC.

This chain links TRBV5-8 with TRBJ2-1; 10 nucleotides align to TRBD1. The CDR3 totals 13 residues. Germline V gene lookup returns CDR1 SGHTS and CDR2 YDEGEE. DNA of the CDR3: TGTGCGAATCGACAGGGGGCGGACAATGAGCAGTTCTTC. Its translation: CANRQGADNEQFF.

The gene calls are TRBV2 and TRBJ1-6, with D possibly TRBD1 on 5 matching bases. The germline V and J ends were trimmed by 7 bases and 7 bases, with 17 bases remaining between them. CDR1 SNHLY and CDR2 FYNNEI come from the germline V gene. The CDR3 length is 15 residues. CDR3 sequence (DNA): TGTGCCAGCAAAACCGGGTCCCAGGGAAATTCACCCCTCCACTTT. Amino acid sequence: CASKTGSQGNSPLHF.

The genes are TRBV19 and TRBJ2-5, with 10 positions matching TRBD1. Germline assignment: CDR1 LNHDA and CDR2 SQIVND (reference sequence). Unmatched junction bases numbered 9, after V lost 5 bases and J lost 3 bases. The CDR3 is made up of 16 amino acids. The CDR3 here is CASSLEGQGYEETQYF. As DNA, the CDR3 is TGTGCCAGTAGTCTCGAGGGACAGGGGTATGAAGAGACCCAGTACTTC.

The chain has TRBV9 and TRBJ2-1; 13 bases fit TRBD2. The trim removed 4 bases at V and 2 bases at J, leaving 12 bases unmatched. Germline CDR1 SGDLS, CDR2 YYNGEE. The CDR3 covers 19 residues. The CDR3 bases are TGTGCCAGCAGCCAGTACTCCCAAACTAGCGGGGGGGCCTACAATGAGCAGTTCTTC. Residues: CASSQYSQTSGGAYNEQFF.

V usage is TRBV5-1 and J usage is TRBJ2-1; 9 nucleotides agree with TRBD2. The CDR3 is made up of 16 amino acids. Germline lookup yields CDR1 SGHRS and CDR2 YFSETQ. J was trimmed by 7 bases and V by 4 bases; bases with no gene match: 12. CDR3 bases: TGCGCCAGCAGCGGATGGGAGCGGGGGGAGGGTAATGAGCAGTTCTTC. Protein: CASSGWERGEGNEQFF.

This chain's CDR3 is CASSQEGTGVADTQYF. The CDR3, as DNA: TGCGCCAGCAGCCAAGAAGGGACAGGGGTAGCAGATACGCAGTATTTT. The rearrangement links TRBV4-1 to TRBJ2-3; 10 nucleotides align to TRBD1. With 0 bases clipped from V and 4 bases from J, the junction kept 4 bases outside the gene matches. Per germline, CDR1 MGHRA and CDR2 YSYEKL. CDR3 size: 16 residues.

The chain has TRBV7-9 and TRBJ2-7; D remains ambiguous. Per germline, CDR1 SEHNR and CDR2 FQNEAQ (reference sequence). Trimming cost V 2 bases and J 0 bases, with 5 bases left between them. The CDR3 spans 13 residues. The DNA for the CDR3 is TGTGCCAGCAGCTTACACAGCTCCTACGAGCAGTACTTC. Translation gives CASSLHSSYEQYF.

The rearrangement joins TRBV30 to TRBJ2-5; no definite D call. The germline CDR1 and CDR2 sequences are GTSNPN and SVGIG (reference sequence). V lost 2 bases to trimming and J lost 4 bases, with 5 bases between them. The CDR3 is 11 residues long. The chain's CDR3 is CAWSSGETQYF. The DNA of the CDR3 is TGTGCCTGGAGTTCGGGAGAGACCCAGTACTTC.

The CDR3 coding sequence is TGTGCCAGCAGCTCGGACAGGGGAGAACCGAACTATGGCTACACCTTC. Its translation is CASSSDRGEPNYGYTF. This sequence joins TRBV7-9 and TRBJ1-2; 9 bases line up with TRBD1. Trimming at V came to 4 bases and at J to 2 bases, leaving 8 bases not matched to a gene. The CDR3 length is 16 residues. Germline V lookup: CDR1 SEHNR, CDR2 FQNEAQ (reference sequence).

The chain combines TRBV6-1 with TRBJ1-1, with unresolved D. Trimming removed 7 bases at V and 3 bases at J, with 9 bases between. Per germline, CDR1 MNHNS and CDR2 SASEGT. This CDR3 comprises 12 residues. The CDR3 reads CASMRGHTEAFF. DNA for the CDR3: TGTGCCAGCATGAGAGGGCACACTGAAGCTTTCTTT.

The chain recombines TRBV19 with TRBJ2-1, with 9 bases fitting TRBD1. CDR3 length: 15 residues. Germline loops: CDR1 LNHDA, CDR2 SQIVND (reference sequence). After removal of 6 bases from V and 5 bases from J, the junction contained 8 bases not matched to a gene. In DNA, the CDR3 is TGTGCCAGTAGGATCCGGGACAGGGACGACAATGAGCAGTTCTTC. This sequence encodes CASRIRDRDDNEQFF.

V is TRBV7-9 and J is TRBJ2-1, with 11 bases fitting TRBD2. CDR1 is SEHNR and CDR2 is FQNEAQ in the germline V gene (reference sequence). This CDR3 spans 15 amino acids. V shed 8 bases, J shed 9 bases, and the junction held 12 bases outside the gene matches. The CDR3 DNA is TGTGCCAGCCGTAAGACTAGCGGGGTCTCTGGTGAGCAGTTCTTC. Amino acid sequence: CASRKTSGVSGEQFF.

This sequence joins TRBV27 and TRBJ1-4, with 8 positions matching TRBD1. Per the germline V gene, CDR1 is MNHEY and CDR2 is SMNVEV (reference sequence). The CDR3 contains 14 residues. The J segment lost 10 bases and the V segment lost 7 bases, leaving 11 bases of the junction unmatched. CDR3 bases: TGTGCCAGCAAACAGGGACAGGCAGTAGCAAAACTGTTTTTT. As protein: CASKQGQAVAKLFF. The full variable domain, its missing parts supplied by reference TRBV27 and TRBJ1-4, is EAQVTQNPRYLITVTGKKLTVTCSQNMNHEYMSWYRQDPGLGLRQIYYSMNVEVTDKGDVPEGYKVSRKEKRNFPLILESPSPNQTSLYFCASKQGQAVAKLFFGSGTQLSVL.

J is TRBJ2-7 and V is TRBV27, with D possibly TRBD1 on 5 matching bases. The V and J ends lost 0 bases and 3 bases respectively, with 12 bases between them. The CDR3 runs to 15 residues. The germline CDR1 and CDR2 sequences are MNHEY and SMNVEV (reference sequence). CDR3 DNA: TGTGCCAGCAGTTTATCAGTTCAGGGTCACTACGAGCAGTACTTC. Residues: CASSLSVQGHYEQYF.

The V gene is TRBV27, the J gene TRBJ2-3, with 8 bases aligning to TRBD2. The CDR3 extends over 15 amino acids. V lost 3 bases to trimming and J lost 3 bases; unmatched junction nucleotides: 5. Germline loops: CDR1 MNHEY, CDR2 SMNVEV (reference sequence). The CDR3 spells CASSFIRGGTDTQYF. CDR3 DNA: TGTGCCAGCAGTTTTATCCGGGGGGGGACAGATACGCAGTATTTT.

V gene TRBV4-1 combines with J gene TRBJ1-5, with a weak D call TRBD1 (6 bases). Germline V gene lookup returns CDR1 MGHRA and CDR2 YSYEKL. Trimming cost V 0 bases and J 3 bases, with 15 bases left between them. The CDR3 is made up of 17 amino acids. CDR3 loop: CASSQERGQGNNQPQHF. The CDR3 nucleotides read TGCGCCAGCAGCCAAGAGCGGGGGCAGGGGAACAATCAGCCCCAGCATTTT.

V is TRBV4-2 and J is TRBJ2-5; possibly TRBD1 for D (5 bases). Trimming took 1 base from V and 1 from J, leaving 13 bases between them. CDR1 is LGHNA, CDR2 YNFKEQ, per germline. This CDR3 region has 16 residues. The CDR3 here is CASSQVGQGAQETQYF. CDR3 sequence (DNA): TGTGCCAGCAGCCAAGTAGGGCAGGGTGCCCAAGAGACCCAGTACTTC.

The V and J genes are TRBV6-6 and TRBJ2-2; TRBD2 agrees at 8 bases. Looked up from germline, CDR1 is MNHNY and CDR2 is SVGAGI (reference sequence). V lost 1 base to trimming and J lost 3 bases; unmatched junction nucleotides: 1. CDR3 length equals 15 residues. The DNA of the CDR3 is TGTGCCAGCAGTTACTTGCGGGGGGACACCGGGGAGCTGTTTTTT. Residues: CASSYLRGDTGELFF.

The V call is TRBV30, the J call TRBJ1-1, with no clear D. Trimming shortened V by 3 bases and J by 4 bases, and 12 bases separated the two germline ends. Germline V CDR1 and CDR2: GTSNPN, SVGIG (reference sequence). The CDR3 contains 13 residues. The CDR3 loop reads CAWREDGSTEAFF. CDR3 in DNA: TGTGCCTGGAGAGAGGACGGGAGCACTGAAGCTTTCTTT.

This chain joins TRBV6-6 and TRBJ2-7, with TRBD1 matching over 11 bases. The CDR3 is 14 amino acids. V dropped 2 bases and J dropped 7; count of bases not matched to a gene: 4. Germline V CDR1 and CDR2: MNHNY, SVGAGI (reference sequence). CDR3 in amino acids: CASSYGTGGGEQYF. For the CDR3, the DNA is TGTGCCAGCAGTTACGGGACAGGGGGAGGTGAGCAGTACTTC.

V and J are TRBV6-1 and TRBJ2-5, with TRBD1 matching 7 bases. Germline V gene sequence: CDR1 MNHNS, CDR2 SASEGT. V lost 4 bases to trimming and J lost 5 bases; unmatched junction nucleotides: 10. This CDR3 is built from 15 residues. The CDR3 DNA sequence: TGTGCCAGCAGTGCGAGAAGGGGGCGAGCGGAGACCCAGTACTTC. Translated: CASSARRGRAETQYF.

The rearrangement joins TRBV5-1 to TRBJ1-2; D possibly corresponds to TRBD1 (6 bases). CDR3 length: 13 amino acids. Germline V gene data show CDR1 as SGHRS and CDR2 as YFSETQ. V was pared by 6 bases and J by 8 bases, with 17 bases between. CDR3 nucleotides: TGCGCCAGCAACGTCCAGGGTACAGGGGGCTACACCTTC. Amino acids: CASNVQGTGGYTF.

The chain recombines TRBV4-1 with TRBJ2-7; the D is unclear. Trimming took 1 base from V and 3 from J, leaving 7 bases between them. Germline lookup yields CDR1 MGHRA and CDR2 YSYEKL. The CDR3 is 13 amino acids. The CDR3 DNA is TGCGCCAGCAGCCAAGCGCGAAGCTACGAGCAGTACTTC. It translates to CASSQARSYEQYF.

This chain's CDR3 is CASSTDRVSTEAFF. CDR3 DNA: TGTGCCAGCAGCACTGACAGGGTTAGCACTGAAGCTTTCTTT. J is TRBJ1-1 and V is TRBV5-6, with TRBD1 matching 7 bases. Looked up from germline, CDR1 is SGHDT and CDR2 is YYEEEE. CDR3 length equals 14 residues. The V and J ends lost 4 bases and 4 bases, in that order; junction bases with no gene match: 7.

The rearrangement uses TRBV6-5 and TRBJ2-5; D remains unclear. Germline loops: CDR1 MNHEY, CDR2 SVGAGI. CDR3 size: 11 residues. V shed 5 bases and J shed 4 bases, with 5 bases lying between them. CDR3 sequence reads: CASSNGETQYF. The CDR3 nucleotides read TGTGCCAGCAGTAACGGAGAGACCCAGTACTTC.